Each of the 32 T cell receptor beta chains below was sequenced from the same sample in a study of T cell clonality in common variable immunodeficiency. Assay used: immunoSEQ multiplex PCR; TCRdb lists only in-frame clones, some missing. This repertoire holds tens of thousands of clones, and none appear only once. Source material: peripheral blood mononuclear cells. The receptors were gathered from a person aged 18 to 69 in good health.

Ten or more counts support this clone. The DNA ends 3 residues before the CDR3 does, and the rest of the CDR3 is filled in from the germline J gene. The rearrangement uses TRBV2 and TRBJ2-7, with a weak D call TRBD1 (7 bases). CDR3 size: 15 residues. Germline assignment: CDR1 SNHLY and CDR2 FYNNEI. V was cut by 2 bases and J by 4 bases, with 15 bases left in between. CDR3 sequence: CASSERQGGLYEQYF. CDR3 DNA, as far as it was read: TGTGCCAGCAGTGAACGACAGGGAGGTTTGTACGAG. The full variable domain, with the rest looked up from reference TRBV2 and TRBJ2-7, is EPEVTQTPSHQVTQMGQEVILRCVPISNHLYFYWYRQILGQKVEFLVSFYNNEISEKSEIFDDQFSVERPDGSNFTLKIRSTKLEDSAMYFCASSERQGGLYEQYFGPGTRLTVT.

In this sample, this clone turned up many times. The missing CDR3 end, 3 residues past where the read stops, is filled in from the germline J gene. V and J are TRBV7-3 and TRBJ2-2, with D possibly matching TRBD1 (6 bases). Germline CDR1 reads SGHTA; CDR2 reads FQGTGA. The CDR3 is 14 residues long. Trimming took off 8 bases at V and 1 base at J, with 11 bases between the two ends. CDR3 DNA, as far as it was read: TGTGCCAGCCGGAAACAGGGGAACACCGGGGAG. Its translation is CASRKQGNTGE. The full CDR3 sequence reads CASRKQGNTGELFF.

This clone was recorded many times. The CDR3 end lies 3 residues beyond the end of the read and is filled in from the germline J gene. This chain connects TRBV18 to TRBJ1-5; D is unclear. CDR1 is KGHSH and CDR2 is LQKENI in the germline V gene. Trimming pared 6 bases from V and 5 bases from J, leaving 8 bases between. This CDR3 is 12 amino acids long. CDR3 DNA (partial): TGTGCCAGCTCTATGCGGGATCAGCCC. Its protein product is CASSMRDQP. The entire CDR3 protein is CASSMRDQPQHF.

This clone was recorded at least ten times. Coverage ceases 3 residues before the CDR3 finishes, and the germline J gene fills in the end. V usage is TRBV7-8 and J usage is TRBJ1-5, with D maybe TRBD1 (5 bases). The ends were cut back, 5 bases at V and 3 bases at J, with 17 bases in the middle. Germline CDR1 is SGHVS and CDR2 is FQNEAQ. The CDR3 spans 16 residues. The CDR3 DNA, read in part, is TGTGCCAGCAGCGCGACAGAACGACGGTACAATCAGCCC. It yields the protein CASSATERRYNQP. The full CDR3 is CASSATERRYNQPQHF.

There are many counts of this clone. Read data end 3 residues before the CDR3 end; the end is taken from the germline J gene. The chain joins TRBV30 to TRBJ2-3; 7 bases line up with TRBD1. This CDR3 is 15 amino acids long. Germline assignment: CDR1 GTSNPN and CDR2 SVGIG (reference sequence). Trimming removed 2 bases from V and 5 bases from J; junction bases left unmatched: 10. Partial CDR3 DNA: TGTGCCTGGAGTCGCCTTATGGCAGGGGGAGATACG. It is translated as CAWSRLMAGGDT. The full CDR3 protein is CAWSRLMAGGDTQYF. Supplemented by reference TRBV30 and TRBJ2-3, the full variable domain reads SQTIHQWPATLVQPVGSPLSLECTVEGTSNPNLYWYRQAAGRGLQLLFYSVGIGQISSEVPQNLSASRPQDRQFILSSKKLLLSDSGFYLCAWSRLMAGGDTQYFGPGTRLTVL.

This clone was counted many times. The CDR3 goes on 3 residues after the read ends, and that part is filled in from the germline J gene. The chain has TRBV5-1 and TRBJ2-2, with no clear D. Germline CDR1 SGHRS, CDR2 YFSETQ. Trimming removed 4 bases from V and 0 bases from J, with 13 bases in between. The CDR3 sequence is 16 residues long. CDR3 loop: CASSPKATPNTGELFF. The CDR3 DNA, read in part, is TGCGCCAGCAGCCCCAAAGCCACCCCGAACACCGGGGAG. The full variable domain, rest sourced from reference TRBV5-1 and TRBJ2-2, is KAGVTQTPRYLIKTRGQQVTLSCSPISGHRSVSWYQQTPGQGLQFLFEYFSETQRNKGNFPGRFSGRQFSNSRSEMNVSTLELGDSALYLCASSPKATPNTGELFFGEGSRLTVL.

This clone was detected ten times or more. With the read ending 3 residues before the CDR3 end, the germline J gene is used to fill in that end. This chain links TRBV18 with TRBJ2-5, with a possible D match to TRBD1 (6 bases). Germline loops: CDR1 KGHSH, CDR2 LQKENI. CDR3 length: 13 residues. The germline V and J ends were trimmed by 3 bases and 2 bases, with 7 bases remaining between them. CDR3 DNA (partial): TGTGCCAGCTCACCCGACAGGCAAGAGACC. Protein product: CASSPDRQET. The full CDR3 protein is CASSPDRQETQYF.

This clone was recorded many times. The read falls 3 residues short of the CDR3 end, and the missing part is taken from the germline J gene. The V gene is TRBV20-1, the J gene TRBJ2-7, with D perhaps matching TRBD1 (6 bases). V was clipped by 1 base and J by 4 bases, with 20 bases between them. The germline V gene encodes CDR1 DFQATT and CDR2 SNEGSKA (reference sequence). The CDR3 consists of 16 residues. CDR3 sequence reads: CSARASGTKSYYEQYF. The CDR3 bases that were read are TGCAGTGCTAGAGCCTCTGGGACAAAATCGTATTACGAG.

In this sample, this clone turned up many times. The CDR3 end lies 3 residues beyond the end of the read and is filled in from the germline J gene. The V gene is TRBV4-1, the J gene TRBJ2-7, with 9 bases aligning to TRBD1. CDR3 length: 15 residues. Germline lookup yields CDR1 MGHRA and CDR2 YSYEKL. Unmatched junction bases numbered 7, after V lost 3 bases and J lost 4 bases. The CDR3 DNA, read in part, is TGCGCCAGCAGCCACCCGGGACAGGGACTTTACGAG. It specifies CASSHPGQGLYE. The CDR3 as a whole reads CASSHPGQGLYEQYF.

This clone was seen ten or more times. With the read ending 3 residues before the CDR3 end, the germline J gene is used to fill in that end. This rearrangement joins TRBV13 to TRBJ2-7, with a possible D match to TRBD2 (6 bases). Germline-derived CDR1 and CDR2 are PRHDT and FYEKMQ (reference sequence). CDR3 length: 17 residues. Trimming removed 5 bases at V and 1 base at J, with 21 bases between. The CDR3 DNA, read in part, is TGTGCCAGCAGCCCCCAGGGCCGGAGGGCTTCGTCCTACGAG. This sequence encodes CASSPQGRRASSYE. The entire CDR3 protein is CASSPQGRRASSYEQYF.

This clone occurred many times. The CDR3 end lies 3 residues beyond the end of the read and is filled in from the germline J gene. This chain uses TRBV7-8 with TRBJ2-7; 8 bases map to TRBD2. The J segment lost 0 bases and the V segment lost 1 base, leaving 5 bases of the junction unmatched. This CDR3 has 16 residues. CDR1 is SGHVS and CDR2 is FQNEAQ in the germline V gene. The CDR3 loop reads CASSLVISGSSYEQYF. The covered CDR3 bases are TGTGCCAGCAGCTTAGTTATCAGCGGGAGCTCCTACGAG. The whole variable domain, remainder taken from reference TRBV7-8 and TRBJ2-7, is GAGVSQSPRYKVAKRGQDVALRCDPISGHVSLFWYQQALGQGPEFLTYFQNEAQLDKSGLPSDRFFAERPEGSVSTLKIQRTQQEDSAVYLCASSLVISGSSYEQYFGPGTRLTVT.

This clone was seen a few times. The CDR3 end falls 3 residues outside the read, so it is completed with the germline J gene. This chain uses TRBV20-1 with TRBJ1-1; maybe TRBD1 (6 bases). This CDR3 has 15 residues. Germline CDR1 and CDR2: DFQATT and SNEGSKA (reference sequence). V was trimmed by 6 bases and J by 1 base, leaving 18 bases between them. The CDR3 sequence: CSAFIGRQANTEAFF. CDR3 DNA (partial): TGCAGTGCCTTTATAGGACGACAGGCGAACACTGAA.

This clone has at least ten counts. Read data end 3 residues before the CDR3 end; the end is taken from the germline J gene. The V and J genes are TRBV7-2 and TRBJ1-2; TRBD1 matches at 10 bases. Looked up from germline, CDR1 is SGHTA and CDR2 is FQGNSA. The CDR3 length is 14 residues. V gave up 6 bases and J gave up 6 bases; unmatched junction bases: 7. The CDR3 protein is CASSWTGTGDGYTF. CDR3 DNA, as far as it was read: TGTGCCAGCAGTTGGACCGGGACAGGGGATGGC.

Ten or more counts support this clone. The CDR3 sequence is CASYRGTEAFF. The part of the CDR3 DNA that was read is TGTGCCAGTTATAGGGGCACTGAA. The chain combines TRBV19 with TRBJ1-1; D is possibly TRBD1 (5 bases). The read is 3 residues too short to cover the CDR3 end, so that end is filled in from the germline J gene. From germline, CDR1 is LNHDA and CDR2 SQIVND (reference sequence). The CDR3 covers 11 residues. The V end was cut by 8 bases, the J end by 4 bases, with 8 bases between.

Many counts were recorded for this clone. The read ends 3 residues shy of where the CDR3 ends; the end is completed using the germline J gene. This chain uses TRBV5-1 with TRBJ2-6, with D unresolved. The germline V and J ends were trimmed by 8 bases and 1 base, with 22 bases remaining between them. Germline assignment: CDR1 SGHRS and CDR2 YFSETQ. The CDR3 extends over 18 amino acids. CDR3 DNA, as far as it was read: TGCGCCAGTAAGGTCAGTGACTGGTTACAATCTGGGGCCAACGTC. This encodes CASKVSDWLQSGANV. The complete CDR3 sequence is CASKVSDWLQSGANVLTF.

At least ten counts were recorded for this clone. The read ends 3 residues early relative to the CDR3; the germline J gene fills the gap. The rearrangement uses TRBV7-2 and TRBJ2-2; D gene ambiguous. The germline V gene has CDR1 SGHTA and CDR2 FQGNSA. This CDR3 has 14 residues. Between the trimmed V and J ends, which lost 1 base and 2 bases, there was a span of 5 bases. Incomplete CDR3 DNA: TGTGCCAGCAGCTTAGGTATTAACACCGGGGAG. It encodes CASSLGINTGE. The full CDR3 is CASSLGINTGELFF.

This clone was found many times. The CDR3 end is not reached by the read, which stops 3 residues before it; the germline J gene fills it in. V and J are TRBV20-1 and TRBJ2-1; 9 bases fit TRBD2. Germline assignment: CDR1 DFQATT and CDR2 SNEGSKA (reference sequence). After removal of 1 base from V and 0 bases from J, the junction contained 10 bases not matched to a gene. This CDR3 contains 18 residues. The DNA read from the CDR3 is TGCAGTGCTAGAGTTCAAGCGGGAGGCCTAAGCTCCTACAATGAG. It yields the protein CSARVQAGGLSSYNE. The CDR3 as a whole reads CSARVQAGGLSSYNEQFF.

There are many counts of this clone. The observed sequence ends 3 residues before the CDR3 terminus, with the missing tail filled in from the germline J gene. The chain joins TRBV29-1 to TRBJ2-5; 9 positions match TRBD2. V lost 3 bases and J lost 1; bases outside the gene matches: 3. The CDR3 runs 14 residues. The V gene's germline CDR1 is SQVTM and CDR2 ANQGSEA. Here the CDR3 reads CSVEAGGPQETQYF. The sequenced part of the CDR3 DNA is TGCAGCGTTGAGGCGGGAGGGCCCCAAGAGACC.

This clone appeared a few times. The read terminates 3 residues ahead of where the CDR3 ends, so the germline J gene completes it. This chain connects TRBV20-1 to TRBJ1-1, with a tentative D call TRBD1 (6 bases). Germline V gives CDR1 DFQATT, CDR2 SNEGSKA (reference sequence). This CDR3 region has 13 residues. Trimming left V 6 bases short and J 3 bases short, with 14 bases between. The CDR3 bases that were read are TGCAGTGCCCGCAAGGGGGGGGACACTGAA. This encodes CSARKGGDTE. The CDR3 in its entirety is CSARKGGDTEAFF.

This clone was detected ten times or more. Read sequence stops 3 residues before the CDR3 end, and the germline J gene provides the missing end. The rearrangement joins TRBV7-9 to TRBJ1-6, with D unresolved. The germline gives CDR1 SEHNR, CDR2 FQNEAQ (reference sequence). V lost 5 bases and J 7 bases, leaving 9 bases between the germline ends. The CDR3 has 13 residues. CDR3 residues: CASSVPQNSPLHF. CDR3 DNA, as far as it was read: TGTGCCAGCAGCGTTCCACAGAATTCACCC.

This clone was detected ten times or more. The CDR3 end is not reached by the read, which stops 3 residues before it; the germline J gene fills it in. The chain is built from TRBV20-1 and TRBJ2-7; TRBD2 agrees at 8 bases. The CDR3 totals 16 residues. J lost 4 bases, V lost 0 bases, and 11 bases had no gene match. Germline V gene sequence: CDR1 DFQATT, CDR2 SNEGSKA (reference sequence). CDR3 loop: CSARDPGGSGMYEQYF. Incomplete CDR3 DNA: TGCAGTGCTAGAGATCCCGGTGGTAGCGGGATGTACGAG.

There are many counts of this clone. The read is 3 residues too short to cover the CDR3 end, so that end is filled in from the germline J gene. The chain couples TRBV20-1 to TRBJ1-2; D unresolved. The CDR3 spans 14 residues. Per the germline V gene, CDR1 is DFQATT and CDR2 is SNEGSKA (reference sequence). V was cut by 1 base and J by 0 bases, with 9 bases left in between. The CDR3 loop is CSARVSLPNYGYTF. The DNA read from the CDR3 is TGCAGTGCTAGAGTATCCCTTCCTAACTATGGC.

This clone was counted many times. Read data end 3 residues before the CDR3 end; the end is taken from the germline J gene. The chain joins TRBV11-2 to TRBJ2-7; possibly TRBD1 for D (5 bases). V was cut by 5 bases and J by 2 bases, with 13 bases left in between. The germline gives CDR1 SGHAT, CDR2 FQNNGV. This CDR3 is built from 14 residues. CDR3 protein: CASSRLTRAYEQYF. The covered CDR3 bases are TGTGCCAGCAGCCGACTTACCAGGGCCTACGAG.

This clone was counted many times. The read finishes 3 residues shy of the CDR3 end, and the germline J gene is used to complete it. V and J are TRBV10-3 and TRBJ1-2, with 9 bases matching TRBD1. The CDR3 loop spans 13 amino acids. The germline V gene has CDR1 ENHRY and CDR2 SYGVKD. The ends lost 6 bases at V and 6 bases at J; junction bases unmatched: 5. This chain's CDR3 is CAISFDRGNGYTF. The sequenced CDR3 bases are TGTGCCATCAGCTTCGACAGGGGGAATGGC.

This clone was found many times. The read stops 3 residues short of the end of the CDR3; the missing end is completed from the germline J gene. The chain has TRBV4-1 and TRBJ2-3, with D possibly being TRBD1 (7 bases). The CDR3 extends over 14 amino acids. Germline CDR1 and CDR2: MGHRA and YSYEKL. Trimming took off 7 bases at V and 5 bases at J, with 16 bases between the two ends. CDR3 amino acids: CASIGGGDLDTQYF. CDR3 bases read: TGCGCCAGCATCGGAGGGGGCGATTTAGATACG.

This clone was detected many times. The read stops 3 residues short of the end of the CDR3; the missing end is completed from the germline J gene. The gene calls are TRBV19 and TRBJ2-1; tentatively, D is TRBD2 (7 bases). The ends were cut back, 6 bases at V and 6 bases at J, with 18 bases in the middle. The CDR3 contains 15 residues. The germline V gene has CDR1 LNHDA and CDR2 SQIVND (reference sequence). The sequenced part of the CDR3 DNA is TGTGCCAGTAGCATCACTAGAGGGGGGGGCAATGAG. Translating it yields CASSITRGGGNE. The CDR3, in full, reads CASSITRGGGNEQFF.

This clone showed up many times. The read comes to an end 3 residues before the CDR3 does, leaving the germline J gene to fill in the end. The chain recombines TRBV5-1 with TRBJ2-7; possible D gene TRBD1, 6 bases. CDR1 is SGHRS, CDR2 YFSETQ, per germline. The length of the CDR3 is 14 residues. Trimming pared 4 bases from V and 5 bases from J, leaving 16 bases between. The CDR3 DNA, read in part, is TGCGCCAGCAGCGAACTTACAGGGAAACACGAG. Translation gives CASSELTGKHE. The full CDR3 sequence reads CASSELTGKHEQYF.

This clone came up a few times. The read ends 3 residues before the CDR3 terminus; that terminus is restored from the germline J gene. The chain employs TRBV7-2 and TRBJ2-1; D is unresolved. V lost 3 bases and J 5 bases, leaving 8 bases between the germline ends. The CDR3 covers 13 residues. CDR1 is SGHTA, CDR2 FQGNSA, per germline. The part of the CDR3 DNA that was read is TGTGCCAGCAGCTTGCTACTACACAATGAG. Its protein is CASSLLLHNE. In full, the CDR3 is CASSLLLHNEQFF. Full variable domain (outside the CDR3, taken from reference TRBV7-2 and TRBJ2-1): GAGVSQSPSNKVTEKGKDVELRCDPISGHTALYWYRQSLGQGLEFLIYFQGNSAPDKSGLPSDRFSAERTGGSVSTLTIQRTQQEDSAVYLCASSLLLHNEQFFGPGTRLTVL.

This clone was recorded many times. The missing CDR3 end, 3 residues past where the read stops, is filled in from the germline J gene. The chain joins TRBV18 to TRBJ2-5; no definite D call. The CDR3 is made up of 14 amino acids. Trimming took off 0 bases at V and 0 bases at J, with 5 bases between the two ends. The germline V gene encodes CDR1 KGHSH and CDR2 LQKENI. CDR3 DNA (partial): TGTGCCAGCTCACCACCGGCCAACCAAGAGACC. This encodes CASSPPANQET. The CDR3, in full, reads CASSPPANQETQYF.

This clone was counted between two and nine times. The read gets to within 3 residues of the CDR3 end, and the germline J gene fills in the rest. The chain combines TRBV11-2 with TRBJ2-2; no clear D gene. The ends were cut back, 0 bases at V and 6 bases at J, with 8 bases in the middle. CDR3 size: 14 residues. Per germline, CDR1 SGHAT and CDR2 FQNNGV. This CDR3 reads CASSLELLSGELFF. CDR3 bases read: TGTGCCAGCAGCTTAGAATTACTTTCCGGGGAG.

In its sample, this clone was seen many times. With the read ending 3 residues before the CDR3 end, the germline J gene is used to fill in that end. The genes are TRBV2 and TRBJ2-1; TRBD2 matches 8 bases. Per the germline V gene, CDR1 is SNHLY and CDR2 is FYNNEI. The CDR3 sequence is 16 residues long. The junction had 13 bases not matched to a gene; V was cut back by 8 bases and J by 4 bases. This CDR3 reads CASVPRKLAEYNEQFF. CDR3 bases read: TGTGCCAGCGTTCCACGTAAACTAGCGGAATACAATGAG.

This clone was detected only a few times. The CDR3 loop is CASSITASLNYGQYF. Partial CDR3 DNA: TGTGCCAGTAGTATCACTGCCTCCTTAAACTATGGT. The J gene is TRBJ2-4, the V gene TRBV19; no clear D gene. The observed sequence ends 3 residues before the CDR3 terminus, with the missing tail filled in from the germline J gene. This CDR3 contains 15 residues. Germline V gene data show CDR1 as LNHDA and CDR2 as SQIVND (reference sequence).